These 4 T cell receptor beta chains were all obtained from the same sample, sequenced in a study of T cells after somatic rescue of genetic block. The repertoire was sequenced with immunoSEQ multiplex PCR; TCRdb's copy has only in-frame clones and lacks some. The table includes 65,000 to 70,000 clones, roughly 94% detected once. Sequencing was carried out using peripheral blood mononuclear cells (PBMCs). The source of these receptors is a man in his forties.

The chain carries TRBV7-6 and TRBJ2-5; possibly TRBD1 or TRBD2 for D (6 bases each). Looked up from germline, CDR1 is SGHVS and CDR2 is FNYEAQ. The CDR3 runs to 14 residues. The V end lost 1 base, the J end lost 4 bases, and 10 bases lay between the germline ends. The CDR3 spells CASSLDPGAETQYF. CDR3 DNA sequence: TGTGCCAGCAGCTTAGATCCGGGGGCAGAGACCCAGTACTTC. Complete variable domain (other parts from reference TRBV7-6 and TRBJ2-5): GAGVSQSPRYKVTKRGQDVALRCDPISGHVSLYWYRQALGQGPEFLTYFNYEAQQDKSGLPNDRFSAERPEGSISTLTIQRTEQRDSAMYRCASSLDPGAETQYFGPGTRLLVL.

DNA of the CDR3: TGTGCCAGCAGTCCCGACCGACAGGGGGGGGAGCAGTACTTC. It specifies CASSPDRQGGEQYF. The V call is TRBV27, the J call TRBJ2-7, with 9 bases lining up with TRBD1. Germline trimming cut 5 bases from V and 7 bases from J; bases unmatched to any gene: 9. The germline V gene encodes CDR1 MNHEY and CDR2 SMNVEV (reference sequence). The CDR3 length is 14 residues.

As to this clone: The same CDR3 can be traced to other DNA sequences in this sample. The chain has TRBV7-7 and TRBJ2-7; D possibly corresponds to TRBD2 (5 bases). Trimming removed 4 bases at V and 0 bases at J, with 7 bases between. Per germline, CDR1 SSHAT and CDR2 FNYEAQ (reference sequence). The CDR3 has 13 residues. The CDR3 reads CASSSGLSYEQYF. Here the CDR3 DNA reads TGTGCCAGCAGCTCAGGACTCTCCTACGAGCAGTACTTC.

The chain is built from TRBV18 and TRBJ1-5; no clear D. Germline-derived CDR1 and CDR2 are KGHSH and LQKENI. V was shortened by 4 bases and J by 0 bases, with 4 bases between the two germline ends. CDR3 length equals 13 residues. CDR3 loop: CASSQDSNQPQHF. The CDR3 DNA reads as TGTGCCAGCTCACAGGATAGCAATCAGCCCCAGCATTTT.